This T cell receptor (beta chain) stems from a study of cytomegalovirus exposure and HLA in healthy donors. Clones were sequenced by immunoSEQ multiplex PCR, and TCRdb holds only the in-frame ones, with some missing. Here the sample spans 300,000 to 450,000 clones, 86% being singletons. Sequencing used PBMCs. The source is a woman younger than 30 in good health and CMV-seronegative.

The CDR3 coding sequence is TGTGCCAGCAGTCCGGGACTAAGGGGTGGCTACACCTTC. This sequence encodes CASSPGLRGGYTF. V and J are TRBV6-5 and TRBJ1-2; tentative D call: TRBD1 (5 bases). Germline CDR1 reads MNHEY; CDR2 reads SVGAGI. There are 13 residues in the CDR3. V dropped 5 bases and J dropped 7 bases, with 14 bases sitting between them.